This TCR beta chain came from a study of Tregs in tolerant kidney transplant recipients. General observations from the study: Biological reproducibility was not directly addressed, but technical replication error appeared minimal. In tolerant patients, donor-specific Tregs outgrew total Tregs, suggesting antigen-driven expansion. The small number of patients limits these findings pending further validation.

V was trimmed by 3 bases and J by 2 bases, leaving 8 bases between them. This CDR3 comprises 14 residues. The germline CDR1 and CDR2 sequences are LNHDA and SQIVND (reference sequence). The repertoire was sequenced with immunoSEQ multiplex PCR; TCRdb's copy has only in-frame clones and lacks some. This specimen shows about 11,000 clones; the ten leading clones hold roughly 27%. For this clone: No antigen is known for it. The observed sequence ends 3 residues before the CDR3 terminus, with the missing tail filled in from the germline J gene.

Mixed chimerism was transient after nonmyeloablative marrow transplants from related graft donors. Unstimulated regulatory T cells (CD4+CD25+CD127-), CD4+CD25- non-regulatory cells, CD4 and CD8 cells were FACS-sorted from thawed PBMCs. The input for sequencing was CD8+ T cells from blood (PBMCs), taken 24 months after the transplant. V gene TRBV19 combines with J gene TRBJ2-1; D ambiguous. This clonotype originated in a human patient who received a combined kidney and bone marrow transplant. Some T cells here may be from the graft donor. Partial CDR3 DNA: TGTGCCAGTAGTATTTTGTCAGCCTACAATGAG. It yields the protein CASSILSAYNE. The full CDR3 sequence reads CASSILSAYNEQFF.